This T cell receptor (beta chain) was captured in a study of blood T cells in healthy people across ages (dated by TCRdb to the mid-2010s). General notes on the study: In model experiments, template switching captured about one uniquely barcoded TCR beta cDNA molecule for every two T cells. Four age groups were formed from the donors: young (average approximately 15 years), middle-aged (approximately 42), aged (roughly 56) and long-lived (about 75). Using deep sequencing normalized with unique cDNA molecular identifiers, the study measured how TCR beta repertoire diversity changes with age. Using the same blood draw, the study looked at two additional independent replicas of 1 million unique cDNA reads for two donors, one aged 18 to 30 and the other aged 80 or older. Donors of different ages were randomly distributed across sequencing lanes to avoid experimental bias.

With respect to this clonotype: Its antigen specificity is not known. Base qualities were left out, and no much larger clone turns up one base away.

The donors were some 39 Caucasian individuals from Russia, aged 6 to 90 years, who were systemically healthy. Roughly 10 milliliters of peripheral blood were collected from each donor into EDTA-treated Vacutainer tubes. Ficoll-Paque density-gradient centrifugation was used to isolate PBMCs, with at least 6.5 million per sample. Trizol reagent was used to extract total RNA from the PBMCs, yielding at least 5.5 micrograms per sample. For every donor, flow cytometry on a PBMC aliquot measured the percentage of naive CD45RAhigh/CD27high T cells. V and J are truncated by 4 bases and 5 bases respectively, leaving an intervening sequence of 10 bases. From the germline V gene, CDR1 is SNHLY and CDR2 is FYNNEI. From its cysteine to its phenylalanine, the CDR3 spans 13 amino acids. Only CDR3 DNA is held: 39 bases, read in frame from base 1. The library was prepared using 5' RACE. TCRdb shows the sequencer as Illumina HiSeq 2500. A second PCR of about 7 to 12 cycles was run with a J-beta primer mix and a sample-barcoded 5' primer. A template-switch 5' adaptor carrying 12 random nucleotides introduced a unique molecular identifier onto each TCR beta cDNA molecule. At least 2.5 million CDR3-containing paired-end reads were obtained from each sample. The Mint cDNA synthesis kit, primed by a TRBC-specific oligonucleotide, was used to synthesize first-strand cDNA from all RNA. All cDNA was treated with uracil-DNA glycosylase and then went through a first 18-cycle PCR with the universal primers M1SS and BC2_uni_R. In the source study's methods: For normalization, 1 million high-quality reads were randomly selected from each sample, with every read carrying a distinct molecular identifier. Reads with shared molecular identifiers were discarded instead of being binned into consensus sequences. MiTCR, with a Q25 quality threshold and the strictest error-elimination algorithm, was used for CDR3 identification, clonotype clustering and error correction. A nonparametric unseen species model using Euler transformation provided a lower-bound estimate of total TCR beta diversity. TCRdb reprocessed the public reads (quality trimming at Q25 with fastp, clone calling with MiXCR) and kept in-frame beta chains. Rows with a matching CDR3 protein are joined into one entry that keeps the most common DNA and genes. These V and J calls derive from TCRdb rather than the authors' analysis. The sample includes 600,000 or so distinct CDR3 sequences, with roughly 30% observed a single time. Approximately 15% of the sample is in the top ten clones.

General study outcomes and caveats: Compared with the aged group, the long-lived group had more naive CD4+ T cells, fewer expanded clones and increased TCR diversity, a pattern suggesting age selection. Because donor CMV infection status was unknown, age-related changes in expanded clonotypes were potentially confounded. There was a strong correlation between observed TCR beta diversity and the percentage of naive T cells measured by flow cytometry. Total diversity estimates from one million sequenced T cells were considered lower bounds and underestimates. Bulk unsorted PBMC profiling prevented conclusive comparison of naive and antigen-experienced compartments. As age increased, observed TCR beta diversity per million T cells dropped in a roughly linear way, and a significant reduction was already evident by age 40.

Sequencing was carried out using blood. This TCR came from a woman of 80 years or more in good health. The rearrangement joined TRBV2 to TRBJ2-3; the D gene cannot be resolved reliably. The CDR3 sequence is CASSGSWGDTQYF. The DNA reads TGTGCCAGCAGTGGATCCTGGGGAGATACGCAGTATTTT.